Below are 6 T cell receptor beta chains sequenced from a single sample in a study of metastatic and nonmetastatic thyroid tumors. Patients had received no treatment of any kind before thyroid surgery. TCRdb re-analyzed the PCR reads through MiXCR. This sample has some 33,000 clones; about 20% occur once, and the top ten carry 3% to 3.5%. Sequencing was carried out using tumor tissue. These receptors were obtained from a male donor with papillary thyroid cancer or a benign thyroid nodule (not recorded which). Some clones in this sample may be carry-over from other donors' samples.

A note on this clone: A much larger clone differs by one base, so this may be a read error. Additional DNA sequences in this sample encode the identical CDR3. The CDR3 nucleotides are TGTGCCAGCAGCCGAGGGACTAGCAGTGGAGAGACCCAGTACTTC. Translating it yields CASSRGTSSGETQYF. The chain combines TRBV11-2 with TRBJ2-5, with 9 bases matching TRBD2. The V gene's germline CDR1 is SGHAT and CDR2 FQNNGV. The J segment lost 4 bases and the V segment lost 5 bases, leaving 8 bases of the junction unmatched. The CDR3 is 15 residues long.

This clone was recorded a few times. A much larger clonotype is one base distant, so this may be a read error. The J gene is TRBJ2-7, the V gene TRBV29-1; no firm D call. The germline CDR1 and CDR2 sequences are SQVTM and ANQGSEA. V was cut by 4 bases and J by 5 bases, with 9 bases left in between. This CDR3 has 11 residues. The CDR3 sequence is CSVGCDHEQYF. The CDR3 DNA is TGCAGCGTTGGATGTGACCACGAGCAGTACTTC.

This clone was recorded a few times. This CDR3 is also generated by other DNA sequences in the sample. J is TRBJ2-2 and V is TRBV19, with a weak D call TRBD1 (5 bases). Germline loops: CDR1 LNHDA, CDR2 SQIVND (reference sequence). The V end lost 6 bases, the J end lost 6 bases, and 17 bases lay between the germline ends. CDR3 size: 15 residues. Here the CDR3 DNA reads TGTGCCAGTAGGCAGGGTACAGGTGCTCCCGGGGAGCTGTTTTTT. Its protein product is CASRQGTGAPGELFF. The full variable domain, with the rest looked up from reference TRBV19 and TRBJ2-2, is DGGITQSPKYLFRKEGQNVTLSCEQNLNHDAMYWYRQDPGQGLRLIYYSQIVNDFQKGDIAEGYSVSREKKESFPLTVTSAQKNPTAFYLCASRQGTGAPGELFFGEGSRLTVL.

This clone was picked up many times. This CDR3 is CASSFPPQGHTGELFF. The CDR3 region has the DNA TGTGCCAGCAGCTTTCCTCCCCAGGGACACACCGGGGAGCTGTTTTTT. The J gene is TRBJ2-2, the V gene TRBV11-1, with D perhaps being TRBD1 or TRBD2 (5 bases each). The V end lost 3 bases, the J end lost 3 bases, and 14 bases lay between the germline ends. CDR3 length: 16 amino acids. CDR1 is SGHAT and CDR2 is FQDESV in the germline V gene (reference sequence).

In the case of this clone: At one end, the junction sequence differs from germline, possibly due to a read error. The CDR3 DNA reads TGTGCCATCAGTGAACCATGGGCAGGGACCCAGTACTTC. As protein: CAISEPWAGTQYF. The rearrangement uses TRBV6-1 and TRBJ2-5; D remains ambiguous. Germline CDR1 and CDR2: MNHNS and SASEGT. The CDR3 totals 13 residues.

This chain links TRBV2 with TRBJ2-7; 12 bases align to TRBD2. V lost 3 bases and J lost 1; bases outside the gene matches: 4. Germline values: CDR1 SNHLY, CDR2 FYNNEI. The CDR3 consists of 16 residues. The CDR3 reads CASSEELAGGSYEQYF. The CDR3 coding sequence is TGTGCCAGCAGTGAGGAACTAGCGGGAGGTTCCTACGAGCAGTACTTC.